This T cell receptor (beta chain) came from a study of T cells in Graves' hyperthyroidism and ophthalmopathy. Authors of the study amplified TCR beta CDR3 regions from RNA transcripts. The study used the HTBI primer set for a first-round RT-PCR of the TCR CDR3. MiXCR, run by TCRdb on the multiplex PCR reads, gives a single entry per CDR3 protein. Of some 550,000 distinct CDR3 sequences in the sample, more than 15% were seen once. This clonotype was found many times. The germline V gene has CDR1 MNHNS and CDR2 SASEGT. Trimming stripped 6 bases from V and 8 bases from J, with 16 bases between. The CDR3 sequence is 14 residues long.

Sequenced sample: blood. This TCR was sampled from a middle-aged woman with Graves' ophthalmopathy. The chain employs TRBV6-1 and TRBJ1-4; tentative D call: TRBD1 (5 bases). The CDR3 DNA reads as TGTGCCAGCAGCCCTGGTGGGGGGAGGGAAAAACTGTTTTTT. Translating it yields CASSPGGGREKLFF.